This TCR beta chain was identified in a study of CD8 T cells in ankylosing spondylitis. General study points: There was reportedly significant enrichment of clones that were disease-linked in matched ankylosing spondylitis synovial fluid.

V dropped 5 bases and J dropped 5 bases, with 16 bases sitting between them. The CDR3 is 14 amino acids. Germline-derived CDR1 and CDR2 are SGHRS and YFSETQ. This clonotype was recorded at least ten times. Its antigen remains unknown. TCRdb reprocessed the 5' RACE reads with MiXCR, giving one entry per CDR3 protein. Among some 120,000 distinct CDR3 sequences listed, 7% were seen once. The sample comprised blood, either unsorted or a sorted T cell fraction (not recorded which). This TCR was sampled from a male donor with ankylosing spondylitis or in good health (not recorded which). The chain carries TRBV5-1 and TRBJ1-1, with D tentatively TRBD1 (6 bases). The CDR3 DNA reads TGCGCCAGCAGTCGACTGACAGGAGAAACTGAAGCTTTCTTT. It translates to CASSRLTGETEAFF.